A selection of T cell receptor beta chains follows, all from one sample in a study of blood T cell repertoires in COVID-19. Assay: immunoSEQ multiplex PCR; the TCRdb copy retains only in-frame clones and omits some. This table holds about 160,000 clones, less than 90% found once. Sequencing was done on a sample of peripheral blood. The receptors were gathered from an older woman with acute or convalescent COVID-19. Both conserved end residues are part of each CDR3. The order of the fields is J gene, clone size, V gene, D gene, CDR3 DNA, CDR3 protein. D genes are given only for firm matches. The listing skips clone size in some rows; elsewhere it reads once, few, many or a size class.

TRBJ2-2	-	TRBV10-3	-	TGTGCCATCAACGGGGACGGGGAGCTGTTTTTT	CAINGDGELFF
TRBJ2-1	-	TRBV28	TRBD2	TGTGCCAGCAGTTCAGTAAGTCGGGAGGTATACAATGAGCAGTTCTTC	CASSSVSREVYNEQFF
TRBJ2-2	-	TRBV10-3	TRBD1	TGTGCCATCACCCCGGGACAGGGGGCGGCCGGGGAGCTGTTTTTT	CAITPGQGAAGELFF
TRBJ1-1	-	TRBV4-1	TRBD1	TGCGCCAGCAGCCAGGGACAGAGCATGAACACTGAAGCTTTCTTT	CASSQGQSMNTEAFF
TRBJ1-6	-	TRBV6-5	-	TGTGCCAGCAGGGAGGAAGGGAATTCACCCCTCCACTTT	CASREEGNSPLHF
TRBJ2-5	-	TRBV4-2	-	TGTGCCAGCAGCCAAAGGGGAAACATCCAAGAGACCCAGTACTTC	CASSQRGNIQETQYF
TRBJ1-3	-	TRBV19	-	TGTGCCAGTAGTATAGGAGGATCATTGGGAGGCAACACCATATATTTT	CASSIGGSLGGNTIYF
TRBJ2-1	-	TRBV3-1/TRBV3-2	-	TGTGCCAGCAGCCAAGAGGGACATCGCCTCGATGAGCAGTTCTTC	CASSQEGHRLDEQFF
TRBJ2-1	-	TRBV5-5	TRBD1	TGTGCCAGCAGCTTACTCACAGGGGGCAATGAGCAGTTCTTC	CASSLLTGGNEQFF
TRBJ1-1	-	TRBV4-1	-	TGCGCCAGCAGCCAAGTCGCCTCAGGGGACGGGGTGAACACTGAAGCTTTCTTT	CASSQVASGDGVNTEAFF
TRBJ2-3	-	TRBV12-5	-	TGTGCTAGTGGTTCGCCTCGCGGCAGGGGATACACAGATACGCAGTATTTT	CASGSPRGRGYTDTQYF
TRBJ1-1	-	TRBV5-1	TRBD1	TGCGCCAGCAGCCAGGGGGACAGGATGAACACTGAAGCTTTCTTT	CASSQGDRMNTEAFF
TRBJ2-7	-	TRBV28	-	TGTGCCAGCAGGGTAAGGGAGTCCGGCTACGAGCAGTACTTC	CASRVRESGYEQYF
TRBJ1-5	-	TRBV30	-	TGTGCCTGGAGCCCTCGGGGGAGGCAGCCCCAGCATTTT	CAWSPRGRQPQHF
TRBJ1-1	-	TRBV20-1	-	TGCAGTGCTAGTCGTCCGGAGGTGAACACTGAAGCTTTCTTT	CSASRPEVNTEAFF
TRBJ1-5	-	TRBV4-3	-	TGCGCCAGCAGCCAAGATGCACATTCTCCCGACAATCAGCCCCAGCATTTT	CASSQDAHSPDNQPQHF
TRBJ1-2	-	TRBV30	-	TGTGCCTGGAGCTCAGTAGCCCCTAACTATGGCTACACCTTC	CAWSSVAPNYGYTF
TRBJ2-7	-	TRBV7-9	-	TGTGCCAGCAGCCCCCCCGGTGGAGCCTCCTACGAGCAGTACTTC	CASSPPGGASYEQYF
TRBJ2-5	once	TRBV7-3	TRBD2	TGTGCCAGAAGGACTAGCGGGAGGATCAAGGAGACCCAGTACTTC	CARRTSGRIKETQYF
TRBJ2-4	-	TRBV6-6	-	TGTGCCAGCAGTGGGGCACGAGGAAACATTCAGTACTTC	CASSGARGNIQYF
TRBJ2-5	-	TRBV18	-	TGTGCCAGCTCACCAATAGCGGTCCAAGAGACCCAGTACTTC	CASSPIAVQETQYF
TRBJ2-1	-	TRBV14	TRBD2	TGTGCCAGCAGCCAAGAAGTTAGGCTAGCGGGAGTCTTGAAATCCTACAATGAGCAGTTCTTC	CASSQEVRLAGVLKSYNEQFF
TRBJ2-1	once	TRBV24-1	TRBD2	TGTGCCACCAGTGACCGTGGACTAGCGGGAGATCCTAATGAGCAGTTCTTC	CATSDRGLAGDPNEQFF
TRBJ1-6	-	TRBV4-3	TRBD1	TGCGCCAGCAGCCAAGGGGACAGTAATTCACCCCTCCACTTT	CASSQGDSNSPLHF
TRBJ1-2	-	TRBV19	-	TGTGCCAGTAGTAAGCCGGCTCAGGGGATCAACTATGGCTACACCTTC	CASSKPAQGINYGYTF
TRBJ1-2	-	TRBV27	-	TGTGCCAGCAGTTCGTCCCTGACAGTTCTCAACTATGGCTACACCTTC	CASSSSLTVLNYGYTF
TRBJ1-5	few	TRBV12-3/TRBV12-4	TRBD1	TGTGCCAGCAGTACAGGGGAGCATCAGCCCCAGCATTTT	CASSTGEHQPQHF
TRBJ2-2	-	TRBV5-1	TRBD1	TGCGCCAGCACGCCGGCAGGGGGCTCAACCGGGGAGCTGTTTTTT	CASTPAGGSTGELFF
TRBJ1-2	-	TRBV3-1/TRBV3-2	-	TGTGCCAGCAGCCAAGAGCAGGCTCACTACACCTTC	CASSQEQAHYTF
TRBJ2-7	-	TRBV5-6	TRBD2	TGTGCCAGCAGCTTGGTAGCGGGAGGGCCCTCGGCGCAGTACTTC	CASSLVAGGPSAQYF
TRBJ2-1	-	TRBV28	-	-	CASSSSGGKDNEQFF
TRBJ2-3	-	TRBV24-1	-	TGTGCCACCAGTGCAGTCACAGATACGCAGTATTTT	CATSAVTDTQYF
TRBJ1-4	once	TRBV4-2	-	TGTGCCAGCAGCCAAGATCTGAGACAAGGTGAAAAACTGTTTTTT	CASSQDLRQGEKLFF
TRBJ2-1	-	TRBV29-1	TRBD1	TGCAGCGCGAATTCTTTGACAGGGGAATACTACAATGAGCAGTTCTTC	CSANSLTGEYYNEQFF
TRBJ2-1	-	TRBV24-1	TRBD2	TGTGCCACCAGTGATTTCCGGGGGGCGGGAGGAGGGACGGTTGAGCAGTTCTTC	CATSDFRGAGGGTVEQFF
TRBJ1-6	-	TRBV10-3	TRBD1	TGTGCCATCAGCGTGGACAGGGGGAATTCACCCCTCCACTTT	CAISVDRGNSPLHF
TRBJ2-1	-	TRBV11-2	TRBD2	TGTGCCAGCAGCTTAAAGGTAGCGGGGGGGTACAATGAGCAGTTCTTC	CASSLKVAGGYNEQFF
TRBJ1-6	-	TRBV7-2	-	TGTGCCAGCAGGCTAGGTCTCCCGAATTCACCCCTCCACTTT	CASRLGLPNSPLHF
TRBJ2-3	-	TRBV29-1	TRBD2	TGCAGCGTTGGACTAGCGGGGGACCGCACAGATACGCAGTATTTT	CSVGLAGDRTDTQYF
TRBJ2-7	-	TRBV4-2	TRBD2	TGTGCCAGCAGCCAAGATCTTACAGGCGGGAGTGGGTCCTACGAGCAGTACTTC	CASSQDLTGGSGSYEQYF
TRBJ1-1	-	TRBV12-3/TRBV12-4	-	TGTGCCAGCAGTTTAGTTGCAGCTGAAGCTTTCTTT	CASSLVAAEAFF
TRBJ2-1	-	TRBV11-2	TRBD1	TGTGCCAGCAGCAGGGACAGGGGATCCTACAATGAGCAGTTCTTC	CASSRDRGSYNEQFF
TRBJ1-6	-	TRBV10-3	-	TGTGCCATCAGGAACGACAGGAATTCACCCCTCCACTTT	CAIRNDRNSPLHF